This TCR beta chain was recorded in a study of T cell changes during pregnancy in multiple sclerosis. The CDR3 consists of 12 residues. Method: immunoSEQ multiplex PCR; TCRdb's copy keeps in-frame clones and lacks some. The repertoire holds 42,000 or so clones, with 70% to 90% as singletons. The sequence came from a female donor with multiple sclerosis, enrolled in a pregnancy study. This chain uses TRBV21-1 with TRBJ1-2; TRBD1 reflects the table's D call only, with no check against the DNA. TRBV21-1 is a recognized pseudogene. The starting material was CD4+ T cells from peripheral blood mononuclear cells, obtained after pregnancy. The CDR3 nucleotides read TGTGCCAGCAGGTCATCTAACTATGGCTACACCTTC. Its translation: CASRSSNYGYTF.